The T cell receptor beta chain described here comes from a study of T cell responses to AZD1222 COVID-19 vaccine (dated by TCRdb to the early 2020s). In terms of the full investigation: A total of under 250 trial participants underwent TCR sequencing, of whom around 210 had received two doses of AZD1222 and 26 had received two doses of the MenACWY control vaccine. Trial participants were enrolled by age into subgroups of 18-55, 56-69 and 70-plus years, and around 150, 28 and 57 TCR-sequenced participants, respectively, were included in these subgroups. Points the paper makes about the study in general: Participants were mostly white British and included more females than males, and it was suggested by the authors that clonal diversity may have been underestimated. Reportedly, almost half of the unique spike-specific TCRs recognized epitopes lying outside the regions that are mutated in the B.1.351 and B.1.1.7 variants. Because no day 14 peak-response samples were available, repertoires were characterized only after the peak T cell response. Spike-specific TCR breadth and depth rose significantly after two AZD1222 doses compared with day 0 and with MenACWY recipients. The 56-69-year group was small, and its depth increase did not reach significance, likely because of low power. The vaccine-associated CD4 TCRs covered the entire spike protein, and the dominant responses fell in regions 160-218 and 743-854. Only five or six AZD1222 recipients were SARS-CoV-2 seropositive at baseline, limiting conclusions about previously exposed vaccinees.

The time point tag for this specimen amounts to: baseline before first vaccination. Vaccinee samples came from UK trials COV001 and COV002, including a single-blind randomized controlled phase 2/3 trial of AZD1222 (ChAdOx1 nCoV-19) in healthy adults. Trial participant PBMC samples were collected at day 0 and day 28 after the second dose for TCRbeta chain sequencing. Remarks on this clone: There is no known antigen for this receptor.

The CDR3 spans 15 residues, from the cysteine through the phenylalanine. The retained sequence is limited to the CDR3, 45 bases, with the frame set at the first base. V is shortened by 5 bases, J by 6 bases, and the region joining them spans 16 bases. CDR1 and CDR2 were assigned from the germline V gene as MNHEY and SVGEGT. The CDR3 regions of human TCRbeta chains were analyzed by immunosequencing. Per the authors' processing: TCRs in the repertoires were compared against a reference library of SARS-CoV-2-specific TCRs that had been generated with the MIRA antigen-specificity platform. Breadth was defined as the fraction of unique TCRs that were SARS-CoV-2-associated, and depth was defined as the fraction of total T cells that were SARS-CoV-2-associated. Using the MIRA data, each spike-specific TCR was mapped to the spike region that the TCR reacts to and placed in a CD4 or CD8 class. Log10-transformed breadth and depth values were compared by one-way ANOVA with Sidak's multiple comparisons tests. Sourced from immuneACCESS, this table was stored by TCRdb with only in-frame sequences that have V and J called. A share of the clones is absent; for the studies checked, an unresolved V gene accounts for under half, and the remainder has no known explanation. D and trimming come from the DNA, and the V and J calls and clone size come from that table. The sample table records 150,000 or so clones. The ten largest clonotypes hold 2.2% of the sample.

Sequencing was performed on peripheral blood. The rearranged segments are TRBV6-2 or TRBV6-3 and TRBJ2-2; TRBD1 is possibly the D segment (6 matching bases). The receptor was derived from an adult in good health. In nucleotide form, the sequence is TGTGCCAGCAGTAAATCCCCAGGGGATGCCGGGGAGCTGTTTTTT. It codes for CASSKSPGDAGELFF.